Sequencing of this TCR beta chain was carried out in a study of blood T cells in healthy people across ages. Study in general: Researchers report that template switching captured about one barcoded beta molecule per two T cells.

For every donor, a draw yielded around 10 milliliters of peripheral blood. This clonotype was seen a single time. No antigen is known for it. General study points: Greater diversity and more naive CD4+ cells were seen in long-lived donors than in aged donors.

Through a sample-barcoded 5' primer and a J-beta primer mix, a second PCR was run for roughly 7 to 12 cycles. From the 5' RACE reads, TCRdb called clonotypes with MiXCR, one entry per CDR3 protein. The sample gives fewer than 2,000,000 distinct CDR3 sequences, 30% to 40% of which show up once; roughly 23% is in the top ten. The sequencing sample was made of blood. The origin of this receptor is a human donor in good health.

The CDR3 protein is CASSELGQEQYF. For the CDR3, the DNA is TGTGCCAGCAGTGAATTGGGACAGGAGCAGTACTTC. The chain uses TRBV3-1 and TRBJ2-5, with TRBD1 matching 8 bases. The length of the CDR3 is 12 residues. Trimming removed 6 bases from V and 11 bases from J; junction bases left unmatched: 8. Germline lookup yields CDR1 LGHDT and CDR2 YNNKEL (reference sequence).